The 16 T cell receptor beta chains below were found in one sample sequenced in a study of blood T cell repertoires in COVID-19. The data were produced by immunoSEQ multiplex PCR, yet TCRdb's version contains in-frame clones alone and is incomplete. Here the sample spans a few hundred thousand clones, 86% being singletons. The sample consisted of peripheral blood. Receptors originate from a man under 40 with active or convalescent COVID-19.

The chain uses TRBV15 and TRBJ2-5; TRBD2 might be the D (5 bases). Germline V gives CDR1 LNHNV, CDR2 YYDKDF (reference sequence). The CDR3 consists of 17 residues. V was clipped by 0 bases and J by 5 bases, with 19 bases between them. CDR3 in DNA: TGTGCCACCAGCAGAGATATTCGGGCGCCCCGAGGGGAGACCCAGTACTTC. Protein sequence: CATSRDIRAPRGETQYF.

The chain combines TRBV7-6 with TRBJ1-4; no clear D. Per the germline V gene, CDR1 is SGHVS and CDR2 is FNYEAQ. This CDR3 contains 11 residues. The germline V and J ends were trimmed by 4 bases and 8 bases, with 5 bases remaining between them. The CDR3 DNA follows: TGTGCCAGCAGCTATCAAGAAAAACTGTTTTTT. Translating it yields CASSYQEKLFF.

V gene TRBV5-4 combines with J gene TRBJ2-5, with 7 nucleotides matching TRBD2. Germline CDR1 SGHNT, CDR2 YYREEE (reference sequence). After removal of 3 bases from V and 2 bases from J, the junction contained 13 bases not matched to a gene. The CDR3 extends over 17 amino acids. CDR3 region: CASSYDGVRSGQETQYF. The CDR3 DNA is TGTGCCAGCAGCTACGATGGGGTTCGTAGCGGGCAAGAGACCCAGTACTTC.

This clone has only one observation. The chain uses TRBV18 and TRBJ1-2; D perhaps matches TRBD1 (6 bases). The germline V and J ends were trimmed by 5 bases and 8 bases, with 12 bases remaining between them. Germline V lookup: CDR1 KGHSH, CDR2 LQKENI. This CDR3 has 12 amino acids. CDR3 sequence reads: CASSDGTIGYTF. In nucleotides, the CDR3 is TGTGCCAGCTCAGACGGGACAATCGGCTACACCTTC.

The J gene is TRBJ2-3, the V gene TRBV7-3; 8 nucleotides line up with TRBD2. The ends lost 6 bases at V and 6 bases at J; junction bases unmatched: 8. CDR1 is SGHTA, CDR2 FQGTGA, per germline. The CDR3 has 14 amino acids. The CDR3 bases are TGTGCCAGCAGTACAGGACTAGCCGTGGATACGCAGTATTTT. Amino acid sequence: CASSTGLAVDTQYF.

As concerns this clone: Distinct nucleotide sequences in the sample also encode this CDR3. The chain uses TRBV19 and TRBJ2-3, with D tentatively TRBD1 (7 bases). The CDR3 totals 15 residues. Trimming took off 5 bases at V and 3 bases at J, with 15 bases between the two ends. Germline CDR1 is LNHDA and CDR2 is SQIVND (reference sequence). Here the CDR3 reads CASSPLQGRTDTQYF. CDR3 DNA: TGTGCCAGTAGTCCCCTACAGGGGAGGACAGATACGCAGTATTTT.

The chain has TRBV6-5 and TRBJ2-2; 8 bases are a match to TRBD1. There are 14 residues in the CDR3. Germline V gene sequence: CDR1 MNHEY, CDR2 SVGAGI. J gave up 5 bases and V 5 bases, and 4 bases lay outside the gene matches. The CDR3 DNA reads as TGTGCCAGCAGTCCTAACAGGGGGACCGGGGAGCTGTTTTTT. This encodes CASSPNRGTGELFF.

The genes are TRBV10-3 and TRBJ2-1, with a weak D call TRBD2 (7 bases). V dropped 10 bases and J dropped 4 bases, with 17 bases sitting between them. This CDR3 has 14 residues. CDR1 is ENHRY and CDR2 is SYGVKD in the germline V gene. CDR3: CATKGGPQYNEQFF. The DNA for the CDR3 is TGTGCCACCAAGGGGGGGCCCCAATACAATGAGCAGTTCTTC.

The V and J genes are TRBV7-9 and TRBJ2-5, with 7 positions matching TRBD2. The CDR3 is made up of 13 amino acids. Germline-derived CDR1 and CDR2 are SEHNR and FQNEAQ (reference sequence). V lost 7 bases, J lost 4 bases, and 6 bases stayed unmatched. DNA of the CDR3: TGTGCCAGCACCAGGGAGGGTCGAGAGACCCAGTACTTC. This sequence encodes CASTREGRETQYF.

The table lists this clone with a few counts. The V and J genes are TRBV7-3 and TRBJ2-1, with a possible D match to TRBD2 (6 bases). CDR3 size: 15 residues. With 7 bases removed from V and 0 bases from J, the gap between germline ends came to 13 bases. Germline V gene lookup returns CDR1 SGHTA and CDR2 FQGTGA. The CDR3: CASTLNGGSYNEQFF. The CDR3 DNA is TGTGCCAGCACCCTCAACGGGGGCTCCTACAATGAGCAGTTCTTC.

A single count supports this clone. The V call is TRBV5-4, the J call TRBJ2-3, with TRBD2 identical over 13 bases. Per the germline V gene, CDR1 is SGHNT and CDR2 is YYREEE (reference sequence). V gave up 2 bases and J gave up 4 bases; unmatched junction bases: 4. The CDR3 has 16 residues. CDR3 region: CASSLGLAGASDTQYF. Written as DNA, the CDR3 is TGTGCCAGCAGCTTAGGACTAGCGGGGGCTTCAGATACGCAGTATTTT.

This rearrangement joins TRBV3-1 (or the pseudogene TRBV3-2) to TRBJ1-2; 10 positions agree with TRBD1. V trimming: 4 bases; J trimming: 8 bases; junction bases outside the gene matches: 4. Germline CDR1 LGHDT, CDR2 YNNKEL (reference sequence). The CDR3 contains 13 residues. CDR3 sequence reads: CASSRGTGEGYTF. The CDR3 DNA sequence: TGTGCCAGCAGCCGAGGGACAGGGGAAGGCTACACCTTC.

The chain combines TRBV30 with TRBJ2-2; the D is unclear. The V gene's germline CDR1 is GTSNPN and CDR2 SVGIG (reference sequence). The V gene lost 1 base and the J gene lost 2 bases, with 8 bases spanning the gap. CDR3 length: 14 amino acids. The CDR3 nucleotides read TGTGCCTGGAGTGAAAACTTTAACACCGGGGAGCTGTTTTTT. It specifies CAWSENFNTGELFF.

The chain links TRBV3-1 (or the pseudogene TRBV3-2) to TRBJ2-5; TRBD2 is a possible D gene (6 bases). Germline lookup yields CDR1 LGHDT and CDR2 YNNKEL (reference sequence). Trimming left V 1 base short and J 5 bases short, with 20 bases between. CDR3 length equals 17 residues. The CDR3 sequence is CASSQGAGIALIETQYF. The CDR3 region has the DNA TGTGCCAGCAGCCAAGGTGCGGGGATAGCACTGATTGAGACCCAGTACTTC.

This chain connects TRBV15 to TRBJ2-7, with 9 bases aligning to TRBD1. The CDR3 consists of 16 residues. J gave up 5 bases and V 1 base, and 9 bases lay outside the gene matches. Per germline, CDR1 LNHNV and CDR2 YYDKDF (reference sequence). The CDR3 region has the DNA TGTGCCACCAGCAGAGCCAGCGAAGGGACAGGGAACGAGCAGTACTTC. It encodes CATSRASEGTGNEQYF.

J is TRBJ2-5 and V is TRBV3-1 (or the pseudogene TRBV3-2); 14 bases fit TRBD2. This CDR3 has 16 amino acids. CDR1 and CDR2 (germline): LGHDT, YNNKEL (reference sequence). V shed 3 bases and J 4 bases; nucleotides not matched to a gene: 4. In DNA, the CDR3 is TGTGCCAGCAGCCAGACTAGCGGGGGGGCCGGAGAGACCCAGTACTTC. Translation gives CASSQTSGGAGETQYF.